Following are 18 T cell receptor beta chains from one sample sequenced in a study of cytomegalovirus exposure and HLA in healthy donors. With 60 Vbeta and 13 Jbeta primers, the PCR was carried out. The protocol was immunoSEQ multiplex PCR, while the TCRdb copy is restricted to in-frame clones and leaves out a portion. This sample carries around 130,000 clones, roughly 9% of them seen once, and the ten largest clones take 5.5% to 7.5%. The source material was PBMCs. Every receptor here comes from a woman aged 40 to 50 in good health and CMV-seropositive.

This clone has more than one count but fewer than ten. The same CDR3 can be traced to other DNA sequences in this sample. The CDR3 loop is CASSIGGVPYEQYF. CDR3 coding DNA: TGTGCCAGTAGTATAGGGGGCGTCCCCTACGAGCAGTACTTC. The chain recombines TRBV19 with TRBJ2-7; TRBD1 might be the D (5 bases). V dropped 1 base and J dropped 2 bases, with 9 bases sitting between them. CDR3 length: 14 residues. Looked up from germline, CDR1 is LNHDA and CDR2 is SQIVND (reference sequence).

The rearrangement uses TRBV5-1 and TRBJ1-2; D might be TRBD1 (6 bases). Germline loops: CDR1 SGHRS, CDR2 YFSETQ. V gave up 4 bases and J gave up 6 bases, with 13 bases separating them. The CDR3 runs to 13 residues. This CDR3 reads CASSPSAGDGYTF. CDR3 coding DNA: TGCGCCAGCAGCCCGTCCGCAGGGGATGGCTACACCTTC. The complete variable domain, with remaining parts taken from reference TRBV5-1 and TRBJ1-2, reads KAGVTQTPRYLIKTRGQQVTLSCSPISGHRSVSWYQQTPGQGLQFLFEYFSETQRNKGNFPGRFSGRQFSNSRSEMNVSTLELGDSALYLCASSPSAGDGYTFGSGTRLTVV.

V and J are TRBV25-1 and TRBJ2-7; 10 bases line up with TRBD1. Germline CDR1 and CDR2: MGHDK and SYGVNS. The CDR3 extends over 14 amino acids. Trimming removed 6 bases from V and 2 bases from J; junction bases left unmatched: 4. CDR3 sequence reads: CASRPGQGAYEQYF. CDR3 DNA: TGTGCCAGCAGACCCGGACAGGGGGCCTACGAGCAGTACTTC.

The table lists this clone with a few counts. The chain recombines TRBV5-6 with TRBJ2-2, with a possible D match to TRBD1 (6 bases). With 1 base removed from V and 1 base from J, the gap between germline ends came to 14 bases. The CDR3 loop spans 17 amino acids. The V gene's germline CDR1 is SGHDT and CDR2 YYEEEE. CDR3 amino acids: CASSLMGDTQNTGELFF. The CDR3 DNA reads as TGTGCCAGCAGCTTGATGGGGGACACCCAGAACACCGGGGAGCTGTTTTTT.

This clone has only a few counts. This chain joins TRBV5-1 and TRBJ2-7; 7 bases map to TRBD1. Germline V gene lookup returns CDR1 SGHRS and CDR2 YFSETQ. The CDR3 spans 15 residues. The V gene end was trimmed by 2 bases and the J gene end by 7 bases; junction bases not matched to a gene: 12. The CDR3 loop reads CASSFKPGQLLEQYF. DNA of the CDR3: TGCGCCAGCAGCTTTAAACCGGGACAGCTTCTAGAGCAGTACTTC. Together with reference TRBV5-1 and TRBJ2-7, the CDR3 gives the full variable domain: KAGVTQTPRYLIKTRGQQVTLSCSPISGHRSVSWYQQTPGQGLQFLFEYFSETQRNKGNFPGRFSGRQFSNSRSEMNVSTLELGDSALYLCASSFKPGQLLEQYFGPGTRLTVT.

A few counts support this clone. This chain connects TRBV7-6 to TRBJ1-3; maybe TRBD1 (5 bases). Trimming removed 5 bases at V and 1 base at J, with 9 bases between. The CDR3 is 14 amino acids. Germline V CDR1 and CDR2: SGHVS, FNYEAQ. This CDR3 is CASSLGHSGNTIYF. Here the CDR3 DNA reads TGTGCCAGCAGCCTAGGACATTCTGGAAACACCATATATTTT. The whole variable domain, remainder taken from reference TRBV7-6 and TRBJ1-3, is GAGVSQSPRYKVTKRGQDVALRCDPISGHVSLYWYRQALGQGPEFLTYFNYEAQQDKSGLPNDRFSAERPEGSISTLTIQRTEQRDSAMYRCASSLGHSGNTIYFGEGSWLTVV.

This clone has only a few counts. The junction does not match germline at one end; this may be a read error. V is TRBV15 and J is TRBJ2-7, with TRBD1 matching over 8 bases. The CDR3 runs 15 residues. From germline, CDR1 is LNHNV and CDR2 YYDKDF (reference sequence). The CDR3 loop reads CATSSTGGPSYEPYF. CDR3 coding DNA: TGTGCCACCAGCAGCACAGGGGGACCCTCCTACGAGCCGTACTTC.

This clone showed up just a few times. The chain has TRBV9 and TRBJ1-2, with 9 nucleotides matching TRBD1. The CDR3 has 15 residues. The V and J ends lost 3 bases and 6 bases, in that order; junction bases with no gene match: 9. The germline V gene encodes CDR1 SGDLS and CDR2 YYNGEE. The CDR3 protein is CASSAEYRGLDGYTF. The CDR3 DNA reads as TGTGCCAGCAGCGCGGAGTACAGGGGGCTAGATGGCTACACCTTC.

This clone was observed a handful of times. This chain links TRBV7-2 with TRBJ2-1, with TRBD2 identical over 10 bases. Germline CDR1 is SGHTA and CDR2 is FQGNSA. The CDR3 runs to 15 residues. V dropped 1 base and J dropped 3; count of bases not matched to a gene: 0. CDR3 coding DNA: TGTGCCAGCAGCTTAGTAGCGGGGGGCTACAATGAGCAGTTCTTC. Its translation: CASSLVAGGYNEQFF.

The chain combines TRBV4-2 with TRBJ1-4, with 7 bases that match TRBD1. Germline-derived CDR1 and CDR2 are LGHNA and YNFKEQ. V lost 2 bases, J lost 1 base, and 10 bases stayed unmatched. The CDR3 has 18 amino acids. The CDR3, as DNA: TGTGCCAGCAGCCAACCGACAGGGTCACGTGGAACTAATGAAAAACTGTTTTTT. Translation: CASSQPTGSRGTNEKLFF.

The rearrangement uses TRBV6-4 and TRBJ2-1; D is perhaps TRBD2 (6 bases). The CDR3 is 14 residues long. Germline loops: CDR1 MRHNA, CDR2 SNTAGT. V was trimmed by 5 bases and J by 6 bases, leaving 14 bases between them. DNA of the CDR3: TGTGCCAGCAGTCCCTGGACGGAGGGCAATGAGCAGTTCTTC. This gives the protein CASSPWTEGNEQFF.

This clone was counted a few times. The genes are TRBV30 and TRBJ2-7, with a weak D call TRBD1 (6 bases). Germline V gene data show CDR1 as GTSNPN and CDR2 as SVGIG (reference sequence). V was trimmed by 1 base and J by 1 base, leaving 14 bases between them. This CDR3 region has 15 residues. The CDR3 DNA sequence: TGTGCCTGGAGTGCCTCACAGGGTCCATCCTACGAGCAGTACTTC. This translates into CAWSASQGPSYEQYF.

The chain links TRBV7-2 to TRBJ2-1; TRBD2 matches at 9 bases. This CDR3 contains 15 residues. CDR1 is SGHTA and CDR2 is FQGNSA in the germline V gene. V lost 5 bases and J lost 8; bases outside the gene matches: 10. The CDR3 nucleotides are TGTGCCAGCAGCCCCTGGGGAGCGGGGGGCTATGAGCAGTTCTTC. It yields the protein CASSPWGAGGYEQFF.

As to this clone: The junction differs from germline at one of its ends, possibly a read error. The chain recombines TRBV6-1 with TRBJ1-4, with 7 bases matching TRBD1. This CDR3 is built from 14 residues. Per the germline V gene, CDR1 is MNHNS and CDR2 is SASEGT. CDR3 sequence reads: CASSELRGKEKMFF. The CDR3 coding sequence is TGTGCCAGCAGTGAACTCAGGGGGAAAGAAAAAATGTTTTTC.

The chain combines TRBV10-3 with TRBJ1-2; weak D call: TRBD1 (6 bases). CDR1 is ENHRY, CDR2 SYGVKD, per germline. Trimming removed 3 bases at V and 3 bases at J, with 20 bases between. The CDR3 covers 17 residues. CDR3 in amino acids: CAISEGVYRVQDYGYTF. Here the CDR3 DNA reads TGTGCCATCAGTGAAGGAGTTTACAGGGTACAAGACTATGGCTACACCTTC.

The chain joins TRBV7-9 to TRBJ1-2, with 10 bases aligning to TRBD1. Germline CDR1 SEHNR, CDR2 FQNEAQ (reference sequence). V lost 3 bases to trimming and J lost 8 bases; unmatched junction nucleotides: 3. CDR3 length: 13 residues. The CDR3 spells CASSLGTGEGYTF. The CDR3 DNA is TGTGCCAGCAGCTTGGGGACAGGGGAGGGCTACACCTTC.

CDR3 region: CASSFNSQETQYF. Written as DNA, the CDR3 is TGTGCCAGCAGTTTTAACAGTCAAGAGACCCAGTACTTC. This rearrangement joins TRBV28 to TRBJ2-5, with D uncertain. The CDR3 contains 13 residues. With 3 bases removed from V and 2 bases from J, the gap between germline ends came to 7 bases. Germline-derived CDR1 and CDR2 are MDHEN and SYDVKM.

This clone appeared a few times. The CDR3 DNA follows: TGTGCCAGCAGTAACACTGGGGGGGTCTCTGGAAACACCATATATTTT. Translation gives CASSNTGGVSGNTIYF. The V and J genes are TRBV11-2 and TRBJ1-3; tentatively, D is TRBD1 (5 bases). Germline V lookup: CDR1 SGHAT, CDR2 FQNNGV. Trimming took off 6 bases at V and 0 bases at J, with 15 bases between the two ends. The CDR3 totals 16 residues.